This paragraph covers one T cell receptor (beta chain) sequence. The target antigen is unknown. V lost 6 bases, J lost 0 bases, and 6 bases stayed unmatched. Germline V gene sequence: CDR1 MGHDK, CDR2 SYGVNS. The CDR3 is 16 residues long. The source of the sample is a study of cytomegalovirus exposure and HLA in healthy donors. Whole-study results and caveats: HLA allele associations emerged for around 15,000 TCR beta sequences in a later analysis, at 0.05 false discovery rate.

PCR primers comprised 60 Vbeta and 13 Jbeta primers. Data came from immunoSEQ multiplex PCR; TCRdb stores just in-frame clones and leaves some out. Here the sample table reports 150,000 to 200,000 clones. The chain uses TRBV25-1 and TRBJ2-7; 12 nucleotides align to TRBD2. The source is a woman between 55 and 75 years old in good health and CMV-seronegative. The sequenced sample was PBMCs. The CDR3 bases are TGTGCCAGCAGCGCCCTAGCGGGGGGGAGCTCCTACGAGCAGTACTTC. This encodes CASSALAGGSSYEQYF.